This TCR beta chain was obtained from a study of blood T cells in healthy people across ages. Through a sample-barcoded 5' primer and a J-beta primer mix, a second PCR was run for roughly 6 to 11 cycles. TCRdb itself ran the 5' RACE reads through MiXCR, one entry per CDR3 protein. The table has around 580,000 distinct CDR3 sequences, less than 60% seen once. Germline V gives CDR1 SEHNR, CDR2 FQNEAQ (reference sequence). V lost 3 bases and J lost 5, with 11 bases in between. CDR3 length equals 14 residues. The sequencing sample was made of blood. This TCR was recovered from a man older than 75 in good health. The gene calls are TRBV7-9 and TRBJ2-1, with no clear D. The CDR3 DNA follows: TGTGCCAGCAGCTTCCTCATTAGTGACAATGAGCAGTTCTTC. This gives the protein CASSFLISDNEQFF.